This T cell receptor beta chain is from a study of blood T cell repertoires in COVID-19. Original data processing: From reference gene primer amplification, estimates of nucleated cell counts were derived. Only in-frame clones appear in the TCRdb table, and some are missing; sequencing was by immunoSEQ multiplex PCR. V and J calls and clone size follow that table, whereas D and trimming were derived from the DNA. The sample consists of 200,000 to 250,000 clones, about 90% of them appearing once. The CDR3 contains 14 residues. Germline V gene data show CDR1 as LGHDT and CDR2 as YNNKEL (reference sequence). Trimming shortened V by 1 base and J by 6 bases, and 13 bases separated the two germline ends.

The chain links TRBV3-1 (or the pseudogene TRBV3-2) to TRBJ2-7; D might be TRBD2 (5 bases). The TCR comes from a man in his late teens or twenties with active or convalescent COVID-19. Sequenced sample: peripheral blood. The CDR3 nucleotides read TGTGCCAGCAGCCAAGGGCTAGCCGTCGGCGAGCAGTACTTC. This gives the protein CASSQGLAVGEQYF.